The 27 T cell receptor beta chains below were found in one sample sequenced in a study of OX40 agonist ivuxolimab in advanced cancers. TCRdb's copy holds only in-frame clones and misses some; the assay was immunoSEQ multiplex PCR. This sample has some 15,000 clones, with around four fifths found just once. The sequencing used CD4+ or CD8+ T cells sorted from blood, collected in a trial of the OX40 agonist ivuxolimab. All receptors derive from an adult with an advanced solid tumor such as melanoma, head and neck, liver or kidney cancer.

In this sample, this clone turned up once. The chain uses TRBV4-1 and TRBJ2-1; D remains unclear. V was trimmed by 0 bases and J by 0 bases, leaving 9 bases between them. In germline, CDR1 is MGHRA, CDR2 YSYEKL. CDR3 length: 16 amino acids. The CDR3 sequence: CASSQDFGSSYNEQFF. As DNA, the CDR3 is TGCGCCAGCAGCCAAGATTTCGGAAGCTCCTACAATGAGCAGTTCTTC.

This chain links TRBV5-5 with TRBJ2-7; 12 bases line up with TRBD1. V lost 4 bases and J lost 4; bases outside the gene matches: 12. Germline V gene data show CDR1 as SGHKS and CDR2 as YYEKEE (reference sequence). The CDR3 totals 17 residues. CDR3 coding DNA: TGTGCCAGCAGCCCCACACGCCCGGGACAGGGGGCGTACGAGCAGTACTTC. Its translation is CASSPTRPGQGAYEQYF.

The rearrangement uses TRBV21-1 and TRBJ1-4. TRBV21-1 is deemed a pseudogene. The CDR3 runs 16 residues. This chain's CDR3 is CASSKRDWGTNEKLFF. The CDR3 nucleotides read TGTGCCAGCAGCAAACGGGATTGGGGAACTAATGAAAAACTGTTTTTT.

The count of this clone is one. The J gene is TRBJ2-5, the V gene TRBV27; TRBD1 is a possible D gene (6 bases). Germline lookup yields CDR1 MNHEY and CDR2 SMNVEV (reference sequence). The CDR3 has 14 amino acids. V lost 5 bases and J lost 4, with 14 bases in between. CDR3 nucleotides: TGTGCCAGCAGTCAGGGGCTTCCGGCAGAGACCCAGTACTTC. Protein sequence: CASSQGLPAETQYF.

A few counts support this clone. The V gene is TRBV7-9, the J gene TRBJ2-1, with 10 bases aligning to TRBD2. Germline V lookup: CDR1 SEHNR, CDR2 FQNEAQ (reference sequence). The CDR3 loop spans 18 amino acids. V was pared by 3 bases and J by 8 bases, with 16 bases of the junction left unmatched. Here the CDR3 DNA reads TGTGCCAGCAGCTTCCGTAATCCAGAGCGGGAGGGCCTCTATGAGCAGTTCTTC. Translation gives CASSFRNPEREGLYEQFF. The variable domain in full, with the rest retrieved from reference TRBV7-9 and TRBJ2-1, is DTGVSQNPRHKITKRGQNVTFRCDPISEHNRLYWYRQTLGQGPEFLTYFQNEAQLEKSRLLSDRFSAERPKGSFSTLEIQRTEQGDSAMYLCASSFRNPEREGLYEQFFGPGTRLTVL.

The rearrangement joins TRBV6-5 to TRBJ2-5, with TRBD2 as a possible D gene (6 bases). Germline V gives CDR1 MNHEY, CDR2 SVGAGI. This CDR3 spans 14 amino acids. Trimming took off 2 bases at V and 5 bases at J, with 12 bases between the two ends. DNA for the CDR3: TGTGCCAGCAGTTACGGAGGGCCGGAGGAGACCCAGTACTTC. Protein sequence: CASSYGGPEETQYF.

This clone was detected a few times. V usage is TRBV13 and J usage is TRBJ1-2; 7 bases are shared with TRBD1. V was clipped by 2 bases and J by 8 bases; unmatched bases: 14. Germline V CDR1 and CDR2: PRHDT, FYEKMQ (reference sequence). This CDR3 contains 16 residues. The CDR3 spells CASSLSLGTAQEGYTF. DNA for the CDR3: TGTGCCAGCAGCTTAAGTCTCGGGACAGCTCAGGAAGGCTACACCTTC. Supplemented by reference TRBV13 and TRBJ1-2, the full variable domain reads AAGVIQSPRHLIKEKRETATLKCYPIPRHDTVYWYQQGPGQDPQFLISFYEKMQSDKGSIPDRFSAQQFSDYHSELNMSSLELGDSALYFCASSLSLGTAQEGYTFGSGTRLTVV.

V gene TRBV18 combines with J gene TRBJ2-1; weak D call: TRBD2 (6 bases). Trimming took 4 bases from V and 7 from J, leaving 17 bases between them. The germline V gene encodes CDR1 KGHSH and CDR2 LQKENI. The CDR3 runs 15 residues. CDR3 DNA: TGTGCCAGCTCACTCACGGGAGAGCCAGAAAATGAGCAGTTCTTC. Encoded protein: CASSLTGEPENEQFF.

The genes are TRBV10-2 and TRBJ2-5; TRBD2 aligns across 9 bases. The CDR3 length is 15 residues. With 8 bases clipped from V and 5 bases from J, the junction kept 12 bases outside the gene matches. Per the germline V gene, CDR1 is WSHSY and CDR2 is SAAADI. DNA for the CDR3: TGCGCCAGCTGTCTGACTAGCGGTCCAAGGGAGACCCAGTACTTC. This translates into CASCLTSGPRETQYF.

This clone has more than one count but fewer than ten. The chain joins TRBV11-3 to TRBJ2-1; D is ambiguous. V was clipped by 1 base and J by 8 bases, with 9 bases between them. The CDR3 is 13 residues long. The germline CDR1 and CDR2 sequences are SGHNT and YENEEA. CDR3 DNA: TGTGCCAGCAGCTTAGGCTCAAGGGATGAGCAGTTCTTC. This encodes CASSLGSRDEQFF. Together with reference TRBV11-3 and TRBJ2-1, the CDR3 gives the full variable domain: EAGVVQSPRYKIIEKKQPVAFWCNPISGHNTLYWYLQNLGQGPELLIRYENEEAVDDSQLPKDRFSAERLKGVDSTLKIQPAELGDSAVYLCASSLGSRDEQFFGPGTRLTVL.

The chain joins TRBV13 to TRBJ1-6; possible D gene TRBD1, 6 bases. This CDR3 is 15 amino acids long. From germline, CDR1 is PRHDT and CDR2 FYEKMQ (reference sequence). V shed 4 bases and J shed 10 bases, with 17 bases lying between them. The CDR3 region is CASSYRGGGYSPLHF. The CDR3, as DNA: TGTGCCAGCAGCTACCGGGGAGGGGGATACTCACCCCTCCACTTT.

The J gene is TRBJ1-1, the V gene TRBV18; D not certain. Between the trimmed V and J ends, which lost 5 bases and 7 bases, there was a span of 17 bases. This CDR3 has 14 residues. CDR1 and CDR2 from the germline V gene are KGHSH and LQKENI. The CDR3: CASSSYGPYSEAFF. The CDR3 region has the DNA TGTGCCAGCTCAAGTTACGGGCCGTATAGTGAAGCTTTCTTT.

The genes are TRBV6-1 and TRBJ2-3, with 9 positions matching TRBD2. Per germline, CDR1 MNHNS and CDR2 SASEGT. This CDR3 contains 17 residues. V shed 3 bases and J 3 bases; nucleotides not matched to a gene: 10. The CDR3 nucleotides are TGTGCCAGCAGTGAGGTGGTGGCTAGCGGGGTAACAGATACGCAGTATTTT. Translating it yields CASSEVVASGVTDTQYF.

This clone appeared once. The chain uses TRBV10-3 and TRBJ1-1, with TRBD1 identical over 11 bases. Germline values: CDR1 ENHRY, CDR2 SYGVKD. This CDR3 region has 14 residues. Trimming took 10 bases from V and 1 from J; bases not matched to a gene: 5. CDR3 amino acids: CATGTGGGNTEAFF. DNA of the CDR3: TGTGCCACTGGGACAGGGGGGGGGAACACTGAAGCTTTCTTT.

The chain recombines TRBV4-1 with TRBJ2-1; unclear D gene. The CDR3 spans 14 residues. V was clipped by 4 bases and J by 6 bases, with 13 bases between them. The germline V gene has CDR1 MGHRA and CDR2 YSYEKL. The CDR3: CASSRTVSGNEQFF. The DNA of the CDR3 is TGCGCCAGCAGCCGTACCGTTTCGGGCAATGAGCAGTTCTTC.

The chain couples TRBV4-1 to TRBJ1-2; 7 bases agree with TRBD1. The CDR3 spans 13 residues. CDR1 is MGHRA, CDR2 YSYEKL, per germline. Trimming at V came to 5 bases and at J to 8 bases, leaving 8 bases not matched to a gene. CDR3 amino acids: CASSLQGNDGYTF. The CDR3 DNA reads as TGCGCCAGCAGCTTACAGGGGAACGACGGCTACACCTTC.

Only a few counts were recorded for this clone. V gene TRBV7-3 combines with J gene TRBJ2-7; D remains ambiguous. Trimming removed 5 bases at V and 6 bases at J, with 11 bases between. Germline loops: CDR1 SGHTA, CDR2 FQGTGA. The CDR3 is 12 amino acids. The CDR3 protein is CASSPPSGEQYF. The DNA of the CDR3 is TGTGCCAGCAGCCCCCCCAGTGGCGAGCAGTACTTC.

The CDR3 is CASSLAGQMSYEQYF. The DNA for the CDR3 is TGTGCCAGCAGCTTAGCGGGACAGATGTCCTACGAGCAGTACTTC. V and J are TRBV11-2 and TRBJ2-7; 7 bases agree with TRBD1. The CDR3 is made up of 15 amino acids. Germline CDR1 reads SGHAT; CDR2 reads FQNNGV. The trim removed 1 base at V and 1 base at J, leaving 4 bases unmatched.

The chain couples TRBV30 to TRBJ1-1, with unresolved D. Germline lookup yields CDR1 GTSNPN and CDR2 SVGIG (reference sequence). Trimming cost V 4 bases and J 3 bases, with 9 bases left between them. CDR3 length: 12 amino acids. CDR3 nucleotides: TGTGCCTGGATGAAGGAGGACACTGAAGCTTTCTTT. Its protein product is CAWMKEDTEAFF. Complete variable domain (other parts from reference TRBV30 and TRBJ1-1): SQTIHQWPATLVQPVGSPLSLECTVEGTSNPNLYWYRQAAGRGLQLLFYSVGIGQISSEVPQNLSASRPQDRQFILSSKKLLLSDSGFYLCAWMKEDTEAFFGQGTRLTVV.

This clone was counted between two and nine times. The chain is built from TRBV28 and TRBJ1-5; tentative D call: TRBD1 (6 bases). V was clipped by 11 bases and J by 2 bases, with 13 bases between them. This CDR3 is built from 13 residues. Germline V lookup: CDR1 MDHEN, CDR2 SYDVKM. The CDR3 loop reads CAVAGDGNQPQHF. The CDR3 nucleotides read TGTGCCGTAGCAGGGGACGGCAATCAGCCCCAGCATTTT.

As DNA, the CDR3 is TGTGCCAGCAGCAACAGGAGCGAGCAGTACTTC. This codes for CASSNRSEQYF. The rearrangement uses TRBV21-1 and TRBJ2-7. TRBV21-1 is termed a pseudogene. The CDR3 is 11 residues long.

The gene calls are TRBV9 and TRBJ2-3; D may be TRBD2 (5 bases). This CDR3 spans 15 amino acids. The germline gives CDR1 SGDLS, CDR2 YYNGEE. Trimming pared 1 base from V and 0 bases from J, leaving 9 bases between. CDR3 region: CASSVSGTSTDTQYF. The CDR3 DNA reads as TGTGCCAGCAGCGTAAGCGGCACTAGCACAGATACGCAGTATTTT.

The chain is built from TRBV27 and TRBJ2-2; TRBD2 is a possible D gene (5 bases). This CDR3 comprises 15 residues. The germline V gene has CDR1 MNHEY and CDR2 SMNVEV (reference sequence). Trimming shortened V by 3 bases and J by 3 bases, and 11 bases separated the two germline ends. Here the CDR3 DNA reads TGTGCCAGCAGTTTGACGGGATGGGACACCGGGGAGCTGTTTTTT. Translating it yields CASSLTGWDTGELFF.

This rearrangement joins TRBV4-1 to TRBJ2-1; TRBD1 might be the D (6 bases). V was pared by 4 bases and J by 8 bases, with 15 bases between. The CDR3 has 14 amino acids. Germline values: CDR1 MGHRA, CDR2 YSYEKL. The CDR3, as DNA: TGCGCCAGCAGCCGTTCGGACAGAAGGGATGAGCAGTTCTTC. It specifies CASSRSDRRDEQFF.

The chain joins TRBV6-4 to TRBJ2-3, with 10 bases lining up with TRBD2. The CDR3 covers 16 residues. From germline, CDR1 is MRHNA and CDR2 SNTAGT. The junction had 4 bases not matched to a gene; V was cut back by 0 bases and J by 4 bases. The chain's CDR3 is CASSDSIAGGSDTQYF. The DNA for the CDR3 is TGTGCCAGCAGTGACTCTATAGCGGGAGGCTCAGATACGCAGTATTTT.

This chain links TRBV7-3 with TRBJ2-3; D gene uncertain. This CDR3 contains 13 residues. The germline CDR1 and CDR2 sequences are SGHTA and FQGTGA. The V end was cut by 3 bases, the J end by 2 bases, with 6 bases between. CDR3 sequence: CASSLINTDTQYF. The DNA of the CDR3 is TGTGCCAGCAGCTTGATCAACACAGATACGCAGTATTTT.

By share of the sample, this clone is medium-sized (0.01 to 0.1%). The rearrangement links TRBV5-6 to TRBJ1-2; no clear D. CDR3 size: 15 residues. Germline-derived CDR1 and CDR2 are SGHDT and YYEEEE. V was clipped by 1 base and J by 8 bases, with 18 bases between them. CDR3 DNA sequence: TGTGCCAGCAGCTTGTCGGCCACCCCGGGAAAGGGCTACACCTTC. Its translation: CASSLSATPGKGYTF.